One and the same sample provided the 2 T cell receptor beta chains below, sequenced in a study of blood T cell repertoires in COVID-19. This table comes from immunoSEQ multiplex PCR, and its TCRdb copy is limited to in-frame clones, with some not included. The table lists more than 150,000 clones, around 86% of them singletons. Input material: peripheral blood. The receptors come from a man aged 18-30 years with acute or convalescent COVID-19.

The chain joins TRBV6-1 to TRBJ1-5; 7 nucleotides match TRBD1. The CDR3 extends over 14 amino acids. Germline lookup yields CDR1 MNHNS and CDR2 SASEGT. V lost 4 bases and J lost 2; bases outside the gene matches: 2. CDR3 protein: CASSGQGGNQPQHF. As DNA, the CDR3 is TGTGCCAGCAGTGGGCAGGGGGGCAATCAGCCCCAGCATTTT.

This rearrangement joins TRBV5-1 to TRBJ2-5, with 10 bases identical to TRBD1. The junction had 11 bases not matched to a gene; V was cut back by 7 bases and J by 5 bases. Germline V gives CDR1 SGHRS, CDR2 YFSETQ. The CDR3 has 15 residues. The CDR3 DNA is TGCGCCAGCGGGTTGGTGACAGGGGGCGCGGAGACCCAGTACTTC. It is translated as CASGLVTGGAETQYF.